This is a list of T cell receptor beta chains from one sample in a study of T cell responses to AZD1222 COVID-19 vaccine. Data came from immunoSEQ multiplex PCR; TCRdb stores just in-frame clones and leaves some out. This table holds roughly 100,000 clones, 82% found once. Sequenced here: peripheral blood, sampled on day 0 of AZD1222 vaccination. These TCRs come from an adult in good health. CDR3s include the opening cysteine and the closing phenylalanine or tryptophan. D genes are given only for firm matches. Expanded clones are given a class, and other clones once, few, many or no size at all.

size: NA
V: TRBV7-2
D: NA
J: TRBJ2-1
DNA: TGTGCCAGCGCCTTTATGGGGGGCGAGCAGTTCTTC
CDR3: CASAFMGGEQFF

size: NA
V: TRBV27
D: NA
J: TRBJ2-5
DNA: TGTGCCAGCAGTTCGGGACGTACCCAAGAGACCCAGTACTTC
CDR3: CASSSGRTQETQYF

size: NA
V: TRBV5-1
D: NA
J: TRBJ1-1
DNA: TGCGCCAGCAGATTGGACGCTGAAGCTTTCTTT
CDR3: CASRLDAEAFF

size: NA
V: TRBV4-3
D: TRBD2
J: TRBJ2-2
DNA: TGCGCCAGCAGCCAAGTAGGTTCGGGACTAGTCACCGGGGAGCTGTTTTTT
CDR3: CASSQVGSGLVTGELFF

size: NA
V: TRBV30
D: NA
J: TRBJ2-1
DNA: TGTGCCTGGAGTGTAAACCCGGGGACGACCTACAATGAGCAGTTCTTC
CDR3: CAWSVNPGTTYNEQFF

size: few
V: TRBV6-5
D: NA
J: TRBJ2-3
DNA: TGTGCCAGCAGTTACTCGACCAGGGGCAGGGGCCCAACGCAGTATTTT
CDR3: CASSYSTRGRGPTQYF

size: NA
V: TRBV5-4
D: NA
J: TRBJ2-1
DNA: TGTGCCAGCAGCTTGGGCAATGAGCAGTTCTTC
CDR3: CASSLGNEQFF

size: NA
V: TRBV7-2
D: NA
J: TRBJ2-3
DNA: TGTGCCAGCAGCTTCCGACAAAAAACAGATACGCAGTATTTT
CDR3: CASSFRQKTDTQYF

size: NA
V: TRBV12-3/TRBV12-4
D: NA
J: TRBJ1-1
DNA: TGTGCCAGCAGTTTAGGAATTGAAGCTTTCTTT
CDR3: CASSLGIEAFF

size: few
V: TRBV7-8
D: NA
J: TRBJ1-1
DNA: TGTGCCAGCAGCCGACAGGAAACCATGAACACTGAAGCTTTCTTT
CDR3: CASSRQETMNTEAFF

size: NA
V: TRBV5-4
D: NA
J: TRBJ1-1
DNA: TGTGCCAGCAGCTTGAGGGGCACAAATGAAGCTTTCTTT
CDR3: CASSLRGTNEAFF

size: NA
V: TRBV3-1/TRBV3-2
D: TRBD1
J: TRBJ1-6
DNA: TGTGCCAGCAGCCGACAACCAGGGACAGGGTCGAGCTCCTATAATTCACCCCTCCACTTT
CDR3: CASSRQPGTGSSSYNSPLHF

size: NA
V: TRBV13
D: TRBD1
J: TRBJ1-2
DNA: TGTGCCAGCAGCCCTTTCCGGGACAGGGTGGGAGGCTACACCTTC
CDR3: CASSPFRDRVGGYTF

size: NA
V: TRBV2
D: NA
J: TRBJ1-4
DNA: TGTGCCAGCACCTACGGGACCATTAATGAAAAACTGTTTTTT
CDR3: CASTYGTINEKLFF

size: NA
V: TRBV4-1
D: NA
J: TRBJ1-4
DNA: TGCGCCAGCAGCATCTCGACCGACCGGAATGAAAAACTGTTTTTT
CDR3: CASSISTDRNEKLFF

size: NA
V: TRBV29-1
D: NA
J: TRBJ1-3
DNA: TGCGCAACCGGGGGGGCCCCTGGAAACACCATATATTTT
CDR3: CATGGAPGNTIYF

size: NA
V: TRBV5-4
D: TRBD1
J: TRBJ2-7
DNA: TGTGCCAGCAGCGATCCGGGACAGGGGCATAGTATCTACGAGCAGTACTTC
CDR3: CASSDPGQGHSIYEQYF

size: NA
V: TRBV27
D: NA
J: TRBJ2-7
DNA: TGTGCCAGCAGTTTAGCCCCTAAGTACGAGCAGTACTTC
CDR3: CASSLAPKYEQYF

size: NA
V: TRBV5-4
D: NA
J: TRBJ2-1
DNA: TGTGCCAGCAGCGAGGACAGACACAATGAGCAGTTCTTC
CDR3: CASSEDRHNEQFF

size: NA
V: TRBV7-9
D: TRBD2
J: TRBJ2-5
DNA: TGTGCCAGCAGCTTTAGCGGGGTCCAAGAGACCCAGTACTTC
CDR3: CASSFSGVQETQYF

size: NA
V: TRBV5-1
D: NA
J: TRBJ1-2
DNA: TGCGCCAGCAGTCCCTGGACGTCAAACTATGGCTACACCTTC
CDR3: CASSPWTSNYGYTF

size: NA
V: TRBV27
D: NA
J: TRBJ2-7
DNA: TGTGCCAGCAGCGAAGACAGGTCCTACGAGCAGTACTTC
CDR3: CASSEDRSYEQYF

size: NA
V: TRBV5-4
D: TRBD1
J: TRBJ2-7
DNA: TGTGCCAGCAGCGGTACTACAGGGGGCGTCTACGAGCAGTACTTC
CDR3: CASSGTTGGVYEQYF

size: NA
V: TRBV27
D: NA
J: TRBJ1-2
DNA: TGTGCCAGCAGTCCCCACTATACCGGACGGCCCTATGGCTACACCTTC
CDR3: CASSPHYTGRPYGYTF

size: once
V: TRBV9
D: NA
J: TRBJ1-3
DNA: TGTGCCAGCAGCGTAGAATTAGGACAGCAATTATCTGGAAACACCATATATTTT
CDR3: CASSVELGQQLSGNTIYF

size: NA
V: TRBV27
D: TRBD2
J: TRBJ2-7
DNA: TGTGCCAGCAGTTCGGGGGGGGTTGAGGGTACCTACGAGCAGTACTTC
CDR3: CASSSGGVEGTYEQYF

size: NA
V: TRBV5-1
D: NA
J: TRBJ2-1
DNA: TGCGCCAGCAGAAGGGATTACAATGAGCAGTTCTTC
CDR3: CASRRDYNEQFF

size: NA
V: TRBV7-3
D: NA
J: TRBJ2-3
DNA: TGTGCCAGCAGCGAAGGGATTGCCACAGATACGCAGTATTTT
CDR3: CASSEGIATDTQYF

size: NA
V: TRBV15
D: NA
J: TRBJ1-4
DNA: TGTGCCACCAGCTCACGGGGGGGTGAAAAACTGTTTTTT
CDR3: CATSSRGGEKLFF

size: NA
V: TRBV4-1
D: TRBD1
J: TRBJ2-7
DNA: TGCGCCAGCACCCCAAGACTCCCAGGGGGCATCGACGAGCAGTACTTC
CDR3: CASTPRLPGGIDEQYF

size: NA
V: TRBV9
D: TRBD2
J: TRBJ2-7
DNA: TGTGCCAGCAGCGTTGAAGCGGGGGACTTCTACGAGCAGTACTTC
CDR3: CASSVEAGDFYEQYF

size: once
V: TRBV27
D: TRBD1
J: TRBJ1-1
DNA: TGTGCCAGCAGACGTCGGACAGGGGCGTCGAACACTGAAGCTTTCTTT
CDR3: CASRRRTGASNTEAFF

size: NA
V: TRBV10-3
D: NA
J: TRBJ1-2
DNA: TGTGCCACCAGGGAGGGGTCTGGCTACACCTTC
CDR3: CATREGSGYTF

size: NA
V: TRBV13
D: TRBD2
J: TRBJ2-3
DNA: TGTGCCAGCAGCACCCTAGCGGGGGGGCCGAGCCCAGATACGCAGTATTTT
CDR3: CASSTLAGGPSPDTQYF

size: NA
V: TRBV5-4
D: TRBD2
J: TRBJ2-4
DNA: TGTGCCAGCAGCTTGCGGGGGGACGGGAACATTCAGTACTTC
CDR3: CASSLRGDGNIQYF

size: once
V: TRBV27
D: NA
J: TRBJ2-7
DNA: TGTGCCAGCAGTTCTGGGGCAGAGCAGTACTTC
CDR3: CASSSGAEQYF

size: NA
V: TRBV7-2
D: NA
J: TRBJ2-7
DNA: TGTGCCAGCAGCTTACAATCCAGCCACTCCTACGAGCAGTACTTC
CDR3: CASSLQSSHSYEQYF

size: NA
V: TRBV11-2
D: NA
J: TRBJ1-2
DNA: TGTGCCAGCAGGAATTACGGGGGGTTCGGCTATGGCTACACCTTC
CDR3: CASRNYGGFGYGYTF

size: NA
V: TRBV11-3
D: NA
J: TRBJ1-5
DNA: TGTGCCAGCAGCTTAAGTTTCACGGAATATAGCAATCAGCCCCAGCATTTT
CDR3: CASSLSFTEYSNQPQHF

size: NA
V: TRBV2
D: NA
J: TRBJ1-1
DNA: TGTGCCAGCAGTGAAGAGGGAGGGAACACTGAAGCTTTCTTT
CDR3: CASSEEGGNTEAFF

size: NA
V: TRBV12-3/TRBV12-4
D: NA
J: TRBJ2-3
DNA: TGTGCCAGCAGTTTTTCACCAGCTACGCAGTATTTT
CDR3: CASSFSPATQYF

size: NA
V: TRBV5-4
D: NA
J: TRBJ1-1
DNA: TGTGCCAGCAGCAAACGTCTGGCTGAAGCTTTCTTT
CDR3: CASSKRLAEAFF

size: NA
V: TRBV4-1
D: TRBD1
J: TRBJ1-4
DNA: TGCGCCAGCAGCCCCAAGCCCGTACAGGGGGCGTATGAAAAACTGTTTTTT
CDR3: CASSPKPVQGAYEKLFF

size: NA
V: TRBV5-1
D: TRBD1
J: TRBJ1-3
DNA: TGCGCCAGCAGCCTATCTAGACAGGGCTCTGGAAACACCATATATTTT
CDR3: CASSLSRQGSGNTIYF

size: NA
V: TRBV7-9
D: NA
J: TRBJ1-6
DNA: TGTGCCAGCAGCTTTTCGACCTCAGGGAATTCACCCCTCCACTTT
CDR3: CASSFSTSGNSPLHF

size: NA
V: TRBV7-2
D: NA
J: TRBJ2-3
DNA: TGTGCCAGCAGCTTAACCCCTGTTCGAGATACGCAGTATTTT
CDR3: CASSLTPVRDTQYF

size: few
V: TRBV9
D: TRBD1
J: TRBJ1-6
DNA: TGTGCCAGCAGCGTAGGGTCCGGTCGGGGACAGGGGGCGAAATCACCCCTCCACTTT
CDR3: CASSVGSGRGQGAKSPLHF

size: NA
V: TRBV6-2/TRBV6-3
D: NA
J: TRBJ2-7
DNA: TGTGCCAGCAGTGAGCCGGTTAACGTGGACGAGCAGTACTTC
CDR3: CASSEPVNVDEQYF